The TCR beta chain under discussion was sequenced for a study of T cell repertoires in cytomegalovirus infection. Study context: Both CMV infection and a matching HLA type were indicated by public TCR beta signatures. Findings and caveats of the study: Across the ex vivo response, the dominant clonotypes were HLA-C-restricted CMV-specific TCR beta clonotypes.

V dropped 1 base and J dropped 5 bases, with 11 bases sitting between them. The CDR3 contains 15 residues. TCRdb reanalysed the reads using MiXCR and keeps one entry per CDR3 protein. The table lists about 190,000 distinct CDR3 sequences, roughly 27% of them singletons. The sample holds many counts of this clonotype. Its antigen is currently unknown. The TCR originated in a human donor in good health (CMV status not recorded). Some clones in this sample may be carry-over from other donors' samples. Input material: PBMCs. The chain has TRBV12-3 or TRBV12-4 and TRBJ2-2; D possibly corresponds to TRBD2 (7 bases). DNA for the CDR3: TGTGCCAGCAGTTTAGGGGCGGGGGCGACCGGGGAGCTGTTTTTT. It specifies CASSLGAGATGELFF.